The T cell receptor (beta chain) under discussion was sequenced for a study of T cells after yellow fever vaccination. Template-switching 5'RACE yielded the TCR cDNA; a universal primer site and UMIs were added in the process. TCRdb re-called the 5' RACE reads through MiXCR, storing one row per CDR3 protein. The sample has roughly 330,000 distinct CDR3 sequences, around 3.9% seen once. V lost 5 bases, J lost 8 bases, and 17 bases lay in between. CDR1 is SGHVS, CDR2 FQNEAQ, per germline. This CDR3 has 14 residues. This clonotype was seen a handful of times. The V gene is TRBV7-8, the J gene TRBJ2-3; D not certain. The TCR originated in a man aged 18 to 30 who received the YFV17D yellow fever vaccine. The source was PBMCs, collected 5 days after the yellow fever booster vaccination. CDR3 sequence: CASSPGPGWGTQYF. The DNA of the CDR3 is TGTGCCAGCAGCCCCGGACCTGGGTGGGGTACGCAGTATTTT. The variable domain in full, completed from reference TRBV7-8 and TRBJ2-3, reads GAGVSQSPRYKVAKRGQDVALRCDPISGHVSLFWYQQALGQGPEFLTYFQNEAQLDKSGLPSDRFFAERPEGSVSTLKIQRTQQEDSAVYLCASSPGPGWGTQYFGPGTRLTVL.